Listed below are T cell receptor beta chains from one sample, sequenced in a study of blood T cell repertoires in COVID-19. Some clones are missing from TCRdb's copy, which holds only in-frame ones; the method was immunoSEQ multiplex PCR. The repertoire has roughly 230,000 clones, roughly 80% of them found once; the top ten carry around 3.6%. Material for sequencing was PBMCs or T cells enriched from blood (not recorded which). These receptor sequences come from a man over 45 who had recovered from COVID-19. Both conserved end residues are part of each CDR3. D genes are given only for firm matches. The listing skips clone size in some rows; elsewhere it reads once, few, many or a size class.

d_call,j_call,v_call,clone_size,cdr3_nt,cdr3_aa
TRBD1,TRBJ2-1,TRBV29-1,few,TGCAGCGCCAAGGGACCGGGACAGGGGGCCGGTGAGCAGTTCTTC,CSAKGPGQGAGEQFF
TRBD1,TRBJ1-4,TRBV7-9,-,TGTGCCAGCAGCTTAGGAGGGACAGGCGAAAAACTGTTTTTT,CASSLGGTGEKLFF
TRBD2,TRBJ2-7,TRBV6-5,-,TGTGCCAGCAGTTCCCTCCCGGGTGGGAGGGCCTACGAGCAGTACTTC,CASSSLPGGRAYEQYF
TRBD2,TRBJ2-1,TRBV25-1,-,TGTGCCAGCAGTGAATCGGGGGGGCTGGCCAATGAGCAGTTCTTC,CASSESGGLANEQFF
TRBD2,TRBJ2-3,TRBV4-3,-,TGCGCCAGCAGCCGCATGTGGGGGGGGAGCACAGATACGCAGTATTTT,CASSRMWGGSTDTQYF
TRBD1,TRBJ2-1,TRBV9,-,TGTGCCAGCAGCGTACGGACAGGGGGAAATGAGCAGTTCTTC,CASSVRTGGNEQFF
-,TRBJ2-7,TRBV2,once,TGTGCCAGCAGTCGCAGGGGATACGAGCAGTACTTC,CASSRRGYEQYF
TRBD2,TRBJ2-7,TRBV6-5,-,TGTGCCAGCAGTTACTCGAATCAGCGGGGCCACTACGAGCAGTACTTC,CASSYSNQRGHYEQYF
TRBD1,TRBJ2-7,TRBV19,-,TGTGCCAGTACCATGACAGGGGGCAAGGGACCCACCTACGAGCAGTACTTC,CASTMTGGKGPTYEQYF
TRBD2,TRBJ2-2,TRBV28,-,TGTGCCAGCAGTGGACTAGCGGGAGGGGTACTCACGAACACCGGGGAGCTGTTTTTT,CASSGLAGGVLTNTGELFF
TRBD2,TRBJ2-3,TRBV5-1,-,TGCGCCAGCAGCACCGGGACTAGCGGGAGTATCACAGATACGCAGTATTTT,CASSTGTSGSITDTQYF
-,TRBJ2-6,TRBV7-9,-,TGTGCCAGCAGCTTAGTCGAGCTCCGCCTGAGCTCTGGGGCCAACGTCCTGACTTTC,CASSLVELRLSSGANVLTF
-,TRBJ1-4,TRBV5-5,-,TGTGCCAGCAGCTTGTGGGGAGGGGTGGATGAAAAACTGTTTTTT,CASSLWGGVDEKLFF
TRBD1,TRBJ2-3,TRBV24-1,-,TGTGCCACCAGTGATCCGGGACAGTCGGACCCAGATACGCAGTATTTT,CATSDPGQSDPDTQYF
-,TRBJ1-3,TRBV4-2,once,TGTGCCAGCAGCCAGGAGATTACGAGGGATTCTGGAAACACCATATATTTT,CASSQEITRDSGNTIYF
TRBD1,TRBJ1-1,TRBV18,-,TGTGCCAGCTCACCCTCGACAGGGGCCGGAACTGAAGCTTTCTTT,CASSPSTGAGTEAFF
TRBD2,TRBJ2-5,TRBV18,-,TGTGCCAGCTCATTTCGGGCGGGGGAGACCCAAGAGACCCAGTACTTC,CASSFRAGETQETQYF
-,TRBJ2-6,TRBV3-1/TRBV3-2,once,TGTGCCAGCAGCACTACCTCTGGGGCCAACGTCCTGACTTTC,CASSTTSGANVLTF
TRBD1,TRBJ1-2,TRBV9,once,TGTGCCAATATAGGGACAGCGCCCCTCTCTACTAATGGCTACACCTTC,CANIGTAPLSTNGYTF
-,TRBJ2-5,TRBV11-2,-,TGTGCCAGCAGACCGCCGAACGGAGGGCCGGCTGAGACCCAGTACTTC,CASRPPNGGPAETQYF
-,TRBJ2-7,TRBV12-5,-,TGTGCTAGTGGTTCCATGGGGCAGGACGAGCAGTACTTC,CASGSMGQDEQYF
TRBD1,TRBJ1-2,TRBV19,-,TGTGCCAGTAAGGAAGAGGACAGGGGGGGCTATGGCTACACCTTC,CASKEEDRGGYGYTF
TRBD1,TRBJ1-5,TRBV7-2,-,TGTGCCAGCAGCCGGTGGGGACAGCTCAATCAGCCCCAGCATTTT,CASSRWGQLNQPQHF
-,TRBJ1-2,TRBV19,-,TGTGCCACGGAGGGGGGGGCGCGAGGTGACGGCTACACCTTC,CATEGGARGDGYTF
-,TRBJ2-5,TRBV6-6,-,TGTGCCAGCAGCCGACCCTCCCCCCTAAGGGGCAGAGAGACCCAGTACTTC,CASSRPSPLRGRETQYF
TRBD1,TRBJ1-2,TRBV6-5,-,TGTGCCAGCAGCCCGGACAGGGATTATGGCTACACCTTC,CASSPDRDYGYTF
TRBD2,TRBJ2-3,TRBV5-1,-,TGCGCCAGCAGCAGAGGGACGCGGGGGTTAGATACGCAGTATTTT,CASSRGTRGLDTQYF
TRBD2,TRBJ2-7,TRBV7-9,-,TGTGCCAGCAGCTTAGAGCGGACTAGCGGGGGACTCTACGAGCAGTACTTC,CASSLERTSGGLYEQYF
TRBD2,TRBJ2-1,TRBV7-9,few,TGTGCCAGCAGCTTGAGCGGGGGGCTGCCTTTATTCTTC,CASSLSGGLPLFF
-,TRBJ2-3,TRBV4-1,-,TGCGCCAGCAGCCAATACCGGGGTACAGATACGCAGTATTTT,CASSQYRGTDTQYF
-,TRBJ2-1,TRBV7-9,-,TGTGCCTCGGGACTCTCGCTCGTCAATGAGCAGTTCTTC,CASGLSLVNEQFF
TRBD1,TRBJ2-3,TRBV2,-,TGTGCCAGCAGTGAAAAGGGGACAGGGTCAGATACGCAGTATTTT,CASSEKGTGSDTQYF
-,TRBJ1-6,TRBV3-1/TRBV3-2,-,TGTGCCAGCAGCCCTGGACTAACCTATAATTCACCCCTCCACTTT,CASSPGLTYNSPLHF
TRBD1,TRBJ1-2,TRBV5-6,-,TGTGCCAGCAGCTTGGAGCAGGGGACAGGGACACTTAGCACCTTC,CASSLEQGTGTLSTF
TRBD1,TRBJ1-4,TRBV18,few,TGTGCCAGCTCACCTGTGACAGGGTCAGTTAATGAAAAACTGTTTTTT,CASSPVTGSVNEKLFF
TRBD1,TRBJ1-6,TRBV18,few,TGTGCCAGCTCACCACCGTACCTGGACAGGGCCAATAATTCACCCCTCCACTTT,CASSPPYLDRANNSPLHF
-,TRBJ1-2,TRBV5-1,-,TGCGCCAGCAGCACAGAGCCTATTGCTAACTATGGCTACACCTTC,CASSTEPIANYGYTF
-,TRBJ2-5,TRBV11-2,-,TGTGCCAGCAAGGCAGATGTCGCGGCCCAGTACTTC,CASKADVAAQYF
-,TRBJ1-1,TRBV27,-,TGTGCCAGCAATCCTATCCTCCGGGCCGGGGCTGAAGCTTTCTTT,CASNPILRAGAEAFF
-,TRBJ2-7,TRBV9,-,TGTGCCAGCCTGGAACGACACACCTACGAGCAGTACTTC,CASLERHTYEQYF